This paragraph reports one TCR beta chain. A few counts support this clonotype. The antigen it recognizes is unknown. Base qualities were left out, and no much larger clone turns up one base away. These data are taken from a study of T cell repertoires in cytomegalovirus infection (dated by TCRdb to between 2019 and 2020). Regarding the research as a whole: Donor HLA type was relevant to the analysis, as public TCR beta signatures indicated carriage of CMV infection together with the matching HLA type.

Sequencing was carried out with an Illumina HiSeq 1500. TCRdb reran the public reads through fastp at Q25 and MiXCR, keeping productive beta chains. Here each entry gathers all rows of one CDR3 protein and keeps the most common genes and DNA. The sample contains more than 400,000 distinct CDR3 sequences, around a quarter of them found a single time. The ten biggest clones cover less than 15% of the sample. Summary of the overall study and its limitations: The ex vivo response was dominated by HLA-C-restricted CMV-specific TCR beta clonotypes, which also provided the single most frequent clonotype in two of eight donors. In both this cohort and an independent cohort of 350 to 400 donors, the cumulative frequency of public TCR beta family members distinguished carriers of CMV infection plus the relevant HLA type.

The CDR3 covers 14 residues, taking in both the cysteine and the phenylalanine. The kept DNA is CDR3 alone, 42 bases in frame from the first base. The germline V and J ends show losses of 6 bases and 4 bases respectively, and no gene match explains 8 bases of the junction. CDR1 is given as MNHNS and CDR2 as SASEGT, both from the germline V gene. What was sequenced was PBMCs. The rearrangement joined TRBV6-1 to TRBJ2-7; TRBD2 lines up with 8 middle nucleotides. This sequence was found in a human donor in good health (CMV status not recorded). Some clones in this sample may be carry-over from other donors' samples. Here is the DNA: TGTGCCAGCAGACGAGCGGGAGTAACGTACGAGCAGTACTTC. The encoded protein is CASRRAGVTYEQYF.